The 7 T cell receptor beta chains below come from one sample, sequenced in a study of tumor-infiltrating lymphocytes in primary liver carcinoma (TCRdb year 2017). RNA from unsorted whole blood was extracted with TRIzol reagent, and germline DNA was obtained with the DNeasy Blood & Tissue kit. TCRdb names Illumina HiSeq 2500 as the instrument used. TCRbeta-specific cDNA was reverse-transcribed from 500 to 550 ng total RNA using a constant-region primer and ProtoScript II reverse transcriptase. TCRbeta libraries were built with three nested multiplex PCR rounds, a slightly modified ARM-PCR procedure. Each of the first two PCR rounds ran for approximately 9 cycles using multiplex TRBV1-TRBV30 forward primers together with a Cbeta reverse primer. TCRdb cleaned the public reads at Q25 with fastp, built clones with MiXCR and kept in-frame beta chains. CDR3 protein duplicates are merged, each entry listing the most common genes and DNA. The sample profile shows 150,000 to 200,000 distinct CDR3 sequences; roughly two thirds of them were found once. The ten top clones hold approximately 6.6% of the sample.

Sequencing was done on a sample of peripheral blood. Every receptor here comes from a woman aged 55-69 years with primary liver carcinoma and hepatitis B virus infection.

As for this clonotype: The junction and the germline gene differ at one end; a read error may be behind it. V and J are TRBV11-2 and TRBJ2-3; 7 nucleotides agree with TRBD2. Germline lookup yields CDR1 SGHAT and CDR2 FQNNGV. The CDR3 is 16 amino acids. The CDR3 nucleotides read TGTACCAGCAGCTTAGTTTCTAGCGGAACCACAGATACGCAGTATTTT. Translated: CTSSLVSSGTTDTQYF.

This clonotype was observed at least ten times. J is TRBJ2-7 and V is TRBV5-1, with 9 bases that match TRBD1. Trimming cost V 0 bases and J 2 bases; bases outside gene matches: 6. Germline loops: CDR1 SGHRS, CDR2 YFSETQ. CDR3 length equals 16 residues. CDR3 DNA: TGCGCCAGCAGCTTGGATGGACAGGGGTTGGCCTACGAGCAGTACTTC. This codes for CASSLDGQGLAYEQYF.

Of note for this clonotype: With a much larger clone just one base away, this may be a read error. The V call is TRBV10-3, the J call TRBJ2-1; D is perhaps TRBD2 (6 bases). In germline, CDR1 is ENHRY, CDR2 SYGVKD. V dropped 1 base and J dropped 7 bases, with 14 bases sitting between them. The CDR3 consists of 15 residues. CDR3 amino acids: CAISELRLGKNEQFF. The CDR3 DNA sequence: TGTGCCATCAGTGAGTTGAGACTAGGGAAGAATGAGCAGTTCTTC.

The sample holds many counts of this clonotype. The genes are TRBV29-1 and TRBJ2-7, with D possibly matching TRBD2 (6 bases). Looked up from germline, CDR1 is SQVTM and CDR2 is ANQGSEA. This CDR3 contains 13 residues. V was cut by 5 bases and J by 2 bases, with 13 bases left in between. CDR3: CSVRPGLTYEQYF. DNA for the CDR3: TGCAGCGTTCGTCCGGGACTGACCTACGAGCAGTACTTC.

This clonotype occurred a few times. The V call is TRBV7-9, the J call TRBJ2-5; a possible D gene is TRBD1 (5 bases). Trimming pared 7 bases from V and 5 bases from J, leaving 14 bases between. This CDR3 comprises 13 residues. Germline lookup yields CDR1 SEHNR and CDR2 FQNEAQ (reference sequence). The CDR3 DNA reads TGTGCCAGCACCCCCTCAGGGTCGGAGACCCAGTACTTC. As protein: CASTPSGSETQYF.

This clonotype was picked up many times. The V and J genes are TRBV29-1 and TRBJ2-1, with D tentatively TRBD1 (5 bases). The germline V gene has CDR1 SQVTM and CDR2 ANQGSEA. Trimming took off 8 bases at V and 12 bases at J, with 17 bases between the two ends. The CDR3 extends over 11 amino acids. The CDR3 DNA reads TGCAGCACATATACAGGCGGCTGGCAGTTCTTC. Protein product: CSTYTGGWQFF.

As to this clonotype: A much larger clone lies a single base off, so this may be a read error. This rearrangement joins TRBV4-1 to TRBJ1-5, with D uncertain. Germline assignment: CDR1 MGHRA and CDR2 YSYEKL. V gave up 1 base and J gave up 5 bases, with 15 bases separating them. There are 16 residues in the CDR3. Here the CDR3 reads CASSQVVPQRDQPQHF. CDR3 bases: TGCGCCAGCAGCCAAGTGGTTCCACAGAGGGATCAGCCCCAGCATTTT.